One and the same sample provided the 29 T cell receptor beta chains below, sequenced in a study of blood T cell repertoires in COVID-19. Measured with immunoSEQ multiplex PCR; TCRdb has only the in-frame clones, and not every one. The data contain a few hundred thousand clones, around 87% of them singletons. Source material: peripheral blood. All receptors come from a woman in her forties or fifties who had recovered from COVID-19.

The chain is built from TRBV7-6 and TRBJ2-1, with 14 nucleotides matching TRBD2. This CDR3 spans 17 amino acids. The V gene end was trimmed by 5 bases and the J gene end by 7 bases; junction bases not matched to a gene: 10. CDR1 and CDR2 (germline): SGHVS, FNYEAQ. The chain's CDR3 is CASSMGTSGRFINEQFF. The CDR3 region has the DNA TGTGCCAGCAGCATGGGGACTAGCGGGAGATTTATAAATGAGCAGTTCTTC. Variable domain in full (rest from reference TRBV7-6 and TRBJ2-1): GAGVSQSPRYKVTKRGQDVALRCDPISGHVSLYWYRQALGQGPEFLTYFNYEAQQDKSGLPNDRFSAERPEGSISTLTIQRTEQRDSAMYRCASSMGTSGRFINEQFFGPGTRLTVL.

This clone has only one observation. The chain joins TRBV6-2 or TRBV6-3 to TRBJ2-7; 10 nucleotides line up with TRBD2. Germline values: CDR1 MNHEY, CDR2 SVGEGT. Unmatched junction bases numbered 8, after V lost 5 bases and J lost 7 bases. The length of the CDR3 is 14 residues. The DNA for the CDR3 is TGTGCCAGCAGTAAAGCGGGAGGGCCAAGGGAGCAGTACTTC. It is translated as CASSKAGGPREQYF.

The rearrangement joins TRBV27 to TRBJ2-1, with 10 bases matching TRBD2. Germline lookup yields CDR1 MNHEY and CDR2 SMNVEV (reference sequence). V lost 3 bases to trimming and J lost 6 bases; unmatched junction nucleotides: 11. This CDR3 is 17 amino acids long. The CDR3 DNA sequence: TGTGCCAGCAGTTTTAGAGCGGGAGGGTTCCCCCGCAATGAGCAGTTCTTC. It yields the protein CASSFRAGGFPRNEQFF.

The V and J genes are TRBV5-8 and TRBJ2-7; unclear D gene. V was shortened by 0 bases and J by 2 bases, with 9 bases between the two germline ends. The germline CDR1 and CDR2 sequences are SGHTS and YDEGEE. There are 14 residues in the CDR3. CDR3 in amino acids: CASSLGQRPYEQYF. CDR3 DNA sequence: TGTGCCAGCAGCTTGGGGCAGCGCCCCTACGAGCAGTACTTC.

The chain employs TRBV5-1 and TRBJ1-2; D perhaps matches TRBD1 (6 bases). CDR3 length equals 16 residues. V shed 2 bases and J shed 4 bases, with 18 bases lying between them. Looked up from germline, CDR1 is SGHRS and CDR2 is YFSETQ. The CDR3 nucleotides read TGCGCCAGCAGCTTCGGGGTCGGGGAAGGGGGCTATGGCTACACCTTC. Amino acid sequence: CASSFGVGEGGYGYTF.

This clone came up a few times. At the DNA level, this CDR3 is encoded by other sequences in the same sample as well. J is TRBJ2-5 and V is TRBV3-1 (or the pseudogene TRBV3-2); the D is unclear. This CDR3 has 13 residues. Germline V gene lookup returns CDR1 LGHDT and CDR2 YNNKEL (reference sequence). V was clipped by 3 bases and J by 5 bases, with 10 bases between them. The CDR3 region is CASSQSGGETQYF. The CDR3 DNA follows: TGTGCCAGCAGCCAGAGTGGCGGCGAGACCCAGTACTTC.

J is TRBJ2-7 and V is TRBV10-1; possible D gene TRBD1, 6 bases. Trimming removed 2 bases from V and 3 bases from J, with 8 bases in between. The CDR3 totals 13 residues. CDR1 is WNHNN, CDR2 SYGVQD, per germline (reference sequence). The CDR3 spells CASSEGDNYEQYF. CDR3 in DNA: TGCGCCAGCAGTGAGGGGGACAACTACGAGCAGTACTTC.

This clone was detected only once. In DNA form, the CDR3 reads TGCGCCAGCAGCCTCGGGGGGAGGCCGACAGACGAGACCCAGTACTTC. Translating gives CASSLGGRPTDETQYF. The V gene is TRBV5-1, the J gene TRBJ2-5, with 7 bases lining up with TRBD2. The CDR3 is 16 residues long. After removal of 4 bases from V and 5 bases from J, the junction contained 14 bases not matched to a gene. CDR1 is SGHRS, CDR2 YFSETQ, per germline.

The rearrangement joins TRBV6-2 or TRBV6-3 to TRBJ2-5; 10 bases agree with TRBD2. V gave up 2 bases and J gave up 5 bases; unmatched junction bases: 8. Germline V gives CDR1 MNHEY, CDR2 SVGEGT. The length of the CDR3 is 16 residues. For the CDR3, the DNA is TGTGCCAGCAGTTACAGGCTAGCGGGAGATGCTGAGACCCAGTACTTC. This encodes CASSYRLAGDAETQYF.

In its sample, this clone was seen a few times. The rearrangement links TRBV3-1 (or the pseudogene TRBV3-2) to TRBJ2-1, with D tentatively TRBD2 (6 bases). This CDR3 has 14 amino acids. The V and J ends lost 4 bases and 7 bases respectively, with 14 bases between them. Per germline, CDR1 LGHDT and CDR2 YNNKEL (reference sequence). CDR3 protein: CASSPGLLQNEQFF. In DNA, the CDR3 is TGTGCCAGCAGCCCGGGACTTCTTCAAAATGAGCAGTTCTTC.

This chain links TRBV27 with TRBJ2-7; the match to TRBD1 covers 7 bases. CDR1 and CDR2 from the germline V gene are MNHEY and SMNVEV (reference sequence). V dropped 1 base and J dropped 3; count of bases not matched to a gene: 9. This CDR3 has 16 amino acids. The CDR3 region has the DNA TGTGCCAGCAGTTTATTCTCGGACAGGACAGACTACGAGCAGTACTTC. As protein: CASSLFSDRTDYEQYF.

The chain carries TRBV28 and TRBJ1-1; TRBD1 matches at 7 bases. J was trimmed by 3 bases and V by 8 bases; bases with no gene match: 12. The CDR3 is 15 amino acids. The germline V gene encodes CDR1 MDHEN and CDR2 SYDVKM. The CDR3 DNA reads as TGTGCCAGCTTGTCCGTCTACAGGGGTTACACTGAAGCTTTCTTT. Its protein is CASLSVYRGYTEAFF.

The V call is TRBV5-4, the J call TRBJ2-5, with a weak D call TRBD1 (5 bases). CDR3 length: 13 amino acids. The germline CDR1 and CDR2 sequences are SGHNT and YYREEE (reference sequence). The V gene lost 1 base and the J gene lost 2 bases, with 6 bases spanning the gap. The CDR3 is CASSLKGQETQYF. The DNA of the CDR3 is TGTGCCAGCAGCTTGAAGGGGCAAGAGACCCAGTACTTC.

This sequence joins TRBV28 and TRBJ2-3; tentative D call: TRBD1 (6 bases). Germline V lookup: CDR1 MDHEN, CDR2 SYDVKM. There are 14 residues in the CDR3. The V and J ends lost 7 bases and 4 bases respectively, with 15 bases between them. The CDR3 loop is CASTGPYRADTQYF. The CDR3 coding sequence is TGTGCCAGCACCGGCCCTTACAGGGCAGATACGCAGTATTTT.

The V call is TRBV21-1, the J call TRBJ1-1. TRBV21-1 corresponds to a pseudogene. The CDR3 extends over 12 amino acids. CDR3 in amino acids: CASGGTQTEAFF. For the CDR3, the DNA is TGTGCCAGCGGCGGGACGCAGACTGAAGCTTTCTTT.

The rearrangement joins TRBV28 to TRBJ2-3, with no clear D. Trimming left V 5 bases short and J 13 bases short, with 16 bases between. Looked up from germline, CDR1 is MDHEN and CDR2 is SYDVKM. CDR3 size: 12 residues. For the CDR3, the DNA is TGTGCCAGCAGTGGGTCACAGATACGCAAGTATTTT. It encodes CASSGSQIRKYF.

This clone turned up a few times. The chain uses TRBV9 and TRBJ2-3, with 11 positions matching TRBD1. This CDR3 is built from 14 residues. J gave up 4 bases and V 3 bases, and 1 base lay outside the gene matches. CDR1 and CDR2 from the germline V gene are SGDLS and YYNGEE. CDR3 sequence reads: CASSGGQGADTQYF. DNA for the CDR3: TGTGCCAGCAGCGGGGGACAGGGGGCAGATACGCAGTATTTT.

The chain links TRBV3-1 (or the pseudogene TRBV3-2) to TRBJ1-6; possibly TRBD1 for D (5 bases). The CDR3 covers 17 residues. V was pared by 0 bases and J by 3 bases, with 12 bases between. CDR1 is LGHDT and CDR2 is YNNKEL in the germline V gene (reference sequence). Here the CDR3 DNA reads TGTGCCAGCAGCCAAGATGCGGGGCGGGACTATAATTCACCCCTCCACTTT. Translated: CASSQDAGRDYNSPLHF.

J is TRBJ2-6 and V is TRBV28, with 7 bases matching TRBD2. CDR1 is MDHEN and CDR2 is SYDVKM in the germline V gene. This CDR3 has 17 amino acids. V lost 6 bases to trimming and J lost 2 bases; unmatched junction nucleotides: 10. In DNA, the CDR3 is TGTGCCAGCAGGGCGCTTAGCGGGTTCCCTGGGGCCAACGTCCTGACTTTC. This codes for CASRALSGFPGANVLTF.

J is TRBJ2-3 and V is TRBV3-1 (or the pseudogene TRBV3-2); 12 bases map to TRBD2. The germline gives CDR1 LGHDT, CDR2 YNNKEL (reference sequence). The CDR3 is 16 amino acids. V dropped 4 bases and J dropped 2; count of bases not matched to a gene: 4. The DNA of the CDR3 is TGTGCCAGCAGCCTACGACTAGCGGGGGACACAGATACGCAGTATTTT. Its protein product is CASSLRLAGDTDTQYF.

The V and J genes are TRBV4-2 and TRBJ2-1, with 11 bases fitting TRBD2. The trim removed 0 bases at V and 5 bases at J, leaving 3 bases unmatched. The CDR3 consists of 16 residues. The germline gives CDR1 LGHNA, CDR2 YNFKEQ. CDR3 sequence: CASSQDLAGGHNEQFF. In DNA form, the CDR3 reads TGTGCCAGCAGCCAAGACCTAGCGGGAGGCCACAATGAGCAGTTCTTC.

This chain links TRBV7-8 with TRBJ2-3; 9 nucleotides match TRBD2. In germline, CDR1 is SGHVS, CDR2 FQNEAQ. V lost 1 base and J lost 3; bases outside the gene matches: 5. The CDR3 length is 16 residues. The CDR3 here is CASSLDGGGATDTQYF. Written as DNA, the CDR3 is TGTGCCAGCAGCTTAGACGGCGGGGGGGCGACAGATACGCAGTATTTT.

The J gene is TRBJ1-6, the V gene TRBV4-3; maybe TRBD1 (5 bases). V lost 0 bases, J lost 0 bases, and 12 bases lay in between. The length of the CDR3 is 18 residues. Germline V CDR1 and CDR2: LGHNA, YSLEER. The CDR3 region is CASSQDLGGSSYNSPLHF. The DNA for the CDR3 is TGCGCCAGCAGCCAAGACCTGGGGGGGAGCTCCTATAATTCACCCCTCCACTTT.

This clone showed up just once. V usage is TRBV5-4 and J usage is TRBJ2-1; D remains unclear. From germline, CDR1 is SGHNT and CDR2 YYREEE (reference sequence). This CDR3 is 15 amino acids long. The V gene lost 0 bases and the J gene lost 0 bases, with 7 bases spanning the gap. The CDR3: CASSLELPSYNEQFF. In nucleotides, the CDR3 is TGTGCCAGCAGCTTGGAACTACCCTCCTACAATGAGCAGTTCTTC.

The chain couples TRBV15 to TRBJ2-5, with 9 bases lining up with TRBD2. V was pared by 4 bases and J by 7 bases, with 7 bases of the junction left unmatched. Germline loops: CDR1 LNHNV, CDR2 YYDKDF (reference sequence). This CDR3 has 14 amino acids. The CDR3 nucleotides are TGTGCCACCAGCAATAGCGGGAGAGGGGGGACCCAGTACTTC. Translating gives CATSNSGRGGTQYF. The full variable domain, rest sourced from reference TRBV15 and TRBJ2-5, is DAMVIQNPRYQVTQFGKPVTLSCSQTLNHNVMYWYQQKSSQAPKLLFHYYDKDFNNEADTPDNFQSRRPNTSFCFLDIRSPGLGDTAMYLCATSNSGRGGTQYFGPGTRLLVL.

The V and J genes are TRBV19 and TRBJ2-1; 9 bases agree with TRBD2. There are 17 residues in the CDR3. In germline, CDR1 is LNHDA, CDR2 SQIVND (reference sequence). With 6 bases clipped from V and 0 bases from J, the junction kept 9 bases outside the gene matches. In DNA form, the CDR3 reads TGTGCCAGTAGCAAAACTAGCGGGCATGCCTCCTACAATGAGCAGTTCTTC. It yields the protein CASSKTSGHASYNEQFF.

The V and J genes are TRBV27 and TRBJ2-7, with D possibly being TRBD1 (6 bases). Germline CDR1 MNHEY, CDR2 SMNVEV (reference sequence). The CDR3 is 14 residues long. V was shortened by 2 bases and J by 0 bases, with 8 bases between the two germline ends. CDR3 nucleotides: TGTGCCAGCAGTTTACCGGACAGCTCCTACGAGCAGTACTTC. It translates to CASSLPDSSYEQYF.

CDR3 in DNA: TGTGCCAGCACTGTTCAGACTGGCACTGAAGCTTTCTTT. This encodes CASTVQTGTEAFF. The V and J genes are TRBV28 and TRBJ1-1; the D is unclear. The germline V gene has CDR1 MDHEN and CDR2 SYDVKM. The CDR3 spans 13 residues. V was clipped by 7 bases and J by 4 bases, with 13 bases between them.

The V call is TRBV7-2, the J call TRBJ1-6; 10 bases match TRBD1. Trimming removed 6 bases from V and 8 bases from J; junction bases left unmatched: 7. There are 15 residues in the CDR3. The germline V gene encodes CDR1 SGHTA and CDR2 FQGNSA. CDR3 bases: TGTGCCAGCAGTCCTTCGGGACAGGGGCATTCACCCCTCCACTTT. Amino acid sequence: CASSPSGQGHSPLHF.